This T cell receptor beta chain comes out of a study of T cells in Graves' hyperthyroidism and ophthalmopathy. Hyperthyroidism had been newly diagnosed in patients aged 18 to 65, and its duration was under 2 months. This clonotype turned up a few times. The source material, RNA transcripts, was used to amplify TCR beta CDR3 regions. HTBI primers drove first-round RT-PCR of the TCR CDR3. From the multiplex PCR reads, TCRdb called clonotypes with MiXCR, one entry per CDR3 protein. The sample shows more than 300,000 distinct CDR3 sequences, about 17% of them seen only once. This receptor was identified in a woman in her 30s with Graves' hyperthyroidism that later progressed to Graves' ophthalmopathy. The material sequenced was blood.

Here the CDR3 reads CSAREPNTGTGELFF. The CDR3 nucleotides read TGCAGTGCTAGAGAACCGAACACAGGGACCGGGGAGCTGTTTTTT. The chain is built from TRBV20-1 and TRBJ2-2, with a weak D call TRBD1 (6 bases). Trimming pared 0 bases from V and 5 bases from J, leaving 13 bases between. This CDR3 has 15 residues. The germline V gene encodes CDR1 DFQATT and CDR2 SNEGSKA (reference sequence).